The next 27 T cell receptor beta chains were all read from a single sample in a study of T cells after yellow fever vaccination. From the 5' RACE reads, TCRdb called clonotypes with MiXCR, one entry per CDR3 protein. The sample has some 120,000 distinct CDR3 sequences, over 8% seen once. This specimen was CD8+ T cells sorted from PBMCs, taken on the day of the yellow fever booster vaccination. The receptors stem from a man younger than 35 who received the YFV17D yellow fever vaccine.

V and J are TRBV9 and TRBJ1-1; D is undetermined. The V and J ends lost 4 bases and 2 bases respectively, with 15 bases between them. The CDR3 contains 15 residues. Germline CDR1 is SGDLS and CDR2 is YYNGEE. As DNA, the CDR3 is TGTGCCAGCAGCCCCTCTGAGGGCCCAAACACTGAAGCTTTCTTT. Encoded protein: CASSPSEGPNTEAFF.

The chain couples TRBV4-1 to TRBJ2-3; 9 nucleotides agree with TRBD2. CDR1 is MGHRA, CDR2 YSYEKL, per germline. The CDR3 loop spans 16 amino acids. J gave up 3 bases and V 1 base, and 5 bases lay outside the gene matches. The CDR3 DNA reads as TGCGCCAGCAGCCAAGCAGCGGGGGGCCCGACAGATACGCAGTATTTT. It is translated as CASSQAAGGPTDTQYF.

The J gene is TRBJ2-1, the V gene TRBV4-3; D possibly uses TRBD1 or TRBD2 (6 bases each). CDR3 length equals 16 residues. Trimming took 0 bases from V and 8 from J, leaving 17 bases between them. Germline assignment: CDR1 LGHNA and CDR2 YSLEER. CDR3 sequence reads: CASSQERGWGAYEQFF. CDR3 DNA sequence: TGCGCCAGCAGCCAAGAGAGGGGATGGGGGGCATATGAGCAGTTCTTC.

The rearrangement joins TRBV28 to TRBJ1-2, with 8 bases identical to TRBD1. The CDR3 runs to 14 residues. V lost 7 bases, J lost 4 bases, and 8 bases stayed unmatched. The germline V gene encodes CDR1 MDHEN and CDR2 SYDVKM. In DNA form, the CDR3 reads TGTGCCAGCACCTTCAGGGGGCTCGGCTATGGCTACACCTTC. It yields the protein CASTFRGLGYGYTF.

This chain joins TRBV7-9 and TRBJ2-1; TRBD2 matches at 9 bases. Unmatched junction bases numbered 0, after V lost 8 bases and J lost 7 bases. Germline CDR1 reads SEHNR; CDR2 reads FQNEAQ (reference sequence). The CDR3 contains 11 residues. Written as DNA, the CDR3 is TGTGCCAGCGCGGGGGGGAATGAGCAGTTCTTC. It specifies CASAGGNEQFF.

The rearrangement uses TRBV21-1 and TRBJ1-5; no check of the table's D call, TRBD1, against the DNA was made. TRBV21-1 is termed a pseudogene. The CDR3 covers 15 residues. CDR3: CASSKVQGSGQPQHF. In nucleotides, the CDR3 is TGTGCCAGCAGCAAAGTCCAAGGGTCAGGACAGCCCCAGCATTTT.

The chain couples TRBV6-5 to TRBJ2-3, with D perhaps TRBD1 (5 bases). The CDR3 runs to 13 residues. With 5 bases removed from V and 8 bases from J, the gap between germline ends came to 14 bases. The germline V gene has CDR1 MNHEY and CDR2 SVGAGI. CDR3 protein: CASSPLQGTTQYF. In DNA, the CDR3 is TGTGCCAGCAGTCCCCTTCAGGGTACTACGCAGTATTTT.

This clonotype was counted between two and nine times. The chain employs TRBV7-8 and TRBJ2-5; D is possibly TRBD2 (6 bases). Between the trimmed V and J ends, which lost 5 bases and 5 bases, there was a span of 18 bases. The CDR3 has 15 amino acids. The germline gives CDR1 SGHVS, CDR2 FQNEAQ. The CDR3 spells CASSRATGSGETQYF. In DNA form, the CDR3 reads TGTGCCAGCAGCCGTGCTACGGGGAGCGGGGAGACCCAGTACTTC. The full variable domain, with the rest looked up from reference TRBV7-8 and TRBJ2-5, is GAGVSQSPRYKVAKRGQDVALRCDPISGHVSLFWYQQALGQGPEFLTYFQNEAQLDKSGLPSDRFFAERPEGSVSTLKIQRTQQEDSAVYLCASSRATGSGETQYFGPGTRLLVL.

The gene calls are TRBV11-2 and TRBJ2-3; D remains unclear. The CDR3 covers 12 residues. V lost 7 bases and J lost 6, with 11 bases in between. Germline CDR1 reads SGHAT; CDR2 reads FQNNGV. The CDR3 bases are TGTGCCAGCACCACTCCTGGGGATACGCAGTATTTT. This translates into CASTTPGDTQYF.

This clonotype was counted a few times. This CDR3 reads CASTPPSENTGELFF. CDR3 coding DNA: TGCGCCAGCACCCCCCCGTCCGAGAACACCGGGGAGCTGTTTTTT. This chain uses TRBV5-1 with TRBJ2-2; D gene uncertain. Germline loops: CDR1 SGHRS, CDR2 YFSETQ. Trimming pared 6 bases from V and 1 base from J, leaving 13 bases between. This CDR3 is built from 15 residues.

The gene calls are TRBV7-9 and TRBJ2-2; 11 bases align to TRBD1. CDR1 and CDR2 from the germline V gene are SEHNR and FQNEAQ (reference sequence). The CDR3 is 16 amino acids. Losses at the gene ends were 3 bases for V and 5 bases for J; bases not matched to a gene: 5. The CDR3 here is CASSFLDRGRTGELFF. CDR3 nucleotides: TGTGCCAGCAGCTTCCTGGACAGGGGGCGAACCGGGGAGCTGTTTTTT.

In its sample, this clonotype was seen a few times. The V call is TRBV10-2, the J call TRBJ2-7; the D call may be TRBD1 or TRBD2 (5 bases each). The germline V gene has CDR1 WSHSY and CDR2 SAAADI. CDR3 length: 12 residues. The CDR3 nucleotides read TGCGGGGGACGGGGACGGGCTTGCGAGCAGTACGTC. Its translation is CGGRGRACEQYV.

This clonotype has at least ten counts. The CDR3 is CASSFGMGAYEQYF. CDR3 sequence (DNA): TGTGCCAGCAGTTTTGGGATGGGAGCCTACGAGCAGTACTTC. The chain links TRBV12-3 or TRBV12-4 to TRBJ2-7, with D perhaps matching TRBD2 (5 bases). Between the trimmed V and J ends, which lost 3 bases and 2 bases, there was a span of 11 bases. This CDR3 contains 14 residues.

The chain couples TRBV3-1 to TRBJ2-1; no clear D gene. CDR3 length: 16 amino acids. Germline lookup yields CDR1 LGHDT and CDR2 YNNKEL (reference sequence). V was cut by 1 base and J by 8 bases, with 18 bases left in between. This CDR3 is CASSQAVAGPVDEQFF. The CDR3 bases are TGTGCCAGCAGCCAAGCGGTCGCTGGCCCCGTAGATGAGCAGTTCTTC.

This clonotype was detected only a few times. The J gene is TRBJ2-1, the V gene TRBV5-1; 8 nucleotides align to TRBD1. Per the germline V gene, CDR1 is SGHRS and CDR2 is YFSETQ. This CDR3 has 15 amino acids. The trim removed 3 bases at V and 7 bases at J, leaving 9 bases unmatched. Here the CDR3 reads CASSSSGGALNEQFF. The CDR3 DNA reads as TGCGCCAGCAGCTCCTCAGGGGGCGCGTTAAATGAGCAGTTCTTC.

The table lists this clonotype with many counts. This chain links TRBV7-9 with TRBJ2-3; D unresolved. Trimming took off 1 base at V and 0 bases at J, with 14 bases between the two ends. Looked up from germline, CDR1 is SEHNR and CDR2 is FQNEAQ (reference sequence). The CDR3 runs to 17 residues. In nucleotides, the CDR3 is TGTGCCAGCAGCTTAGGGGTCAGCGCTACTAGCACAGATACGCAGTATTTT. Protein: CASSLGVSATSTDTQYF.

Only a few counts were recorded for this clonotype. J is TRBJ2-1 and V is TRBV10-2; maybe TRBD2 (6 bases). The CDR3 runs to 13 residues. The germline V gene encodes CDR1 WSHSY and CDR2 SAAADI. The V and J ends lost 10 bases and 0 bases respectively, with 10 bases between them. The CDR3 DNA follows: TGCGCCACCGCGGGGTACTCCTACAATGAGCAGTTCTTC. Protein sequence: CATAGYSYNEQFF.

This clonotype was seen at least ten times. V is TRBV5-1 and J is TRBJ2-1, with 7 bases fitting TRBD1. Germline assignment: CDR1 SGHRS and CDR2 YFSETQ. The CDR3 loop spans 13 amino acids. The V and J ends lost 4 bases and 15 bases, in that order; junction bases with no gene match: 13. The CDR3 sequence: CASSPDRALLWFF. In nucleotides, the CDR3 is TGCGCCAGCAGCCCAGACAGGGCTCTATTATGGTTCTTC.

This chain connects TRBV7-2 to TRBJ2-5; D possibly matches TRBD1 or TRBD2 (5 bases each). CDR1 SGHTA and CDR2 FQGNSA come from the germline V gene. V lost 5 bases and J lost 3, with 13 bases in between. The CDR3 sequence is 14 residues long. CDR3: CASSRPWGKETQYF. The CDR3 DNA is TGTGCCAGCAGCCGCCCGTGGGGGAAAGAGACCCAGTACTTC.

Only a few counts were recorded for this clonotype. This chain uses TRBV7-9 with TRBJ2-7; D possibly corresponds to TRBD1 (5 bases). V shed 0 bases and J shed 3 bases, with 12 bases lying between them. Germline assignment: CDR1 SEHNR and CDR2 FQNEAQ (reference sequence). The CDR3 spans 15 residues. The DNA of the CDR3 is TGTGCCAGCAGCTTAGCCCAGGGCACTGACTACGAGCAGTACTTC. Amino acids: CASSLAQGTDYEQYF.

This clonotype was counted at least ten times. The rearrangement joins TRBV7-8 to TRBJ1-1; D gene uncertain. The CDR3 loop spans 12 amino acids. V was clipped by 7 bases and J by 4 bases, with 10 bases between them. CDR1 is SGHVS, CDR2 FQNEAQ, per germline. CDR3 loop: CASTRRSTEAFF. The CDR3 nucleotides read TGTGCCAGCACTCGAAGGAGCACTGAAGCTTTCTTT.

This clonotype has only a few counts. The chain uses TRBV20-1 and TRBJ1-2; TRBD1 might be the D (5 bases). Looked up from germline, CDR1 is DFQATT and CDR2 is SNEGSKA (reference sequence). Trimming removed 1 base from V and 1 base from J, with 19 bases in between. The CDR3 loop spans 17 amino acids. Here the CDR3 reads CSARAVRVERFNYGYTF. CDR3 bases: TGCAGTGCTAGAGCGGTCAGGGTTGAGAGATTTAACTATGGCTACACCTTC.

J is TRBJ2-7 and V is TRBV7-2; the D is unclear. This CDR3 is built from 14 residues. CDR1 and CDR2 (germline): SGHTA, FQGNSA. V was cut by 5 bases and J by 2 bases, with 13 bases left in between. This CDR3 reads CASSPFSPPYEQYF. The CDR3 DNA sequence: TGTGCCAGCAGCCCATTTTCTCCACCCTACGAGCAGTACTTC.

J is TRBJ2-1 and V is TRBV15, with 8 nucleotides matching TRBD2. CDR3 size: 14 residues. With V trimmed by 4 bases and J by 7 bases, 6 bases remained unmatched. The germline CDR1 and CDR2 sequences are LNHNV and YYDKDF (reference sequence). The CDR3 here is CATSTLLAENEQFF. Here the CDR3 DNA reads TGTGCCACCAGCACCCTACTAGCGGAGAATGAGCAGTTCTTC.

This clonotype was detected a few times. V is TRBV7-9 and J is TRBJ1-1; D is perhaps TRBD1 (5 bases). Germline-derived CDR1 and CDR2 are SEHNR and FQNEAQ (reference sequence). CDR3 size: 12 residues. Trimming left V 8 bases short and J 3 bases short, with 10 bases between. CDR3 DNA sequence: TGTGCCAGCTCGGGGCGGTACACTGAAGCTTTCTTT. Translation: CASSGRYTEAFF.

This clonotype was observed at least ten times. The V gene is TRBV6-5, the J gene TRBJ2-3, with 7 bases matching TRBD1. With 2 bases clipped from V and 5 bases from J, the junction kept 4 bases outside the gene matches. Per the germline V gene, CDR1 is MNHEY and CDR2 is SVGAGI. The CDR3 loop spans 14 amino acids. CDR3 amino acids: CASSYEGAGDTQYF. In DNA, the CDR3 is TGTGCCAGCAGTTACGAGGGGGCTGGAGATACGCAGTATTTT.

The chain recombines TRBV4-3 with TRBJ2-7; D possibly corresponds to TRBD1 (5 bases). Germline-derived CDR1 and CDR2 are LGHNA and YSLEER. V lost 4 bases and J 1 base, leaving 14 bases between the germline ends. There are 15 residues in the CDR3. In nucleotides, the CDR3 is TGCGCCAGCAGCCCAACCAGGGTAATGTCCTACGAGCAGTACTTC. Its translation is CASSPTRVMSYEQYF.